The source of this TCR beta chain is a study of CD8+CD57+ T cells in acquired aplastic anemia. Germline-derived CDR1 and CDR2 are MGHDK and SYGVNS. Deletions cut 2 bases from V and 0 bases from J, with 11 bases between. The CDR3 extends over 15 amino acids. CDR3 and TCR beta VDJ profiling relied on genomic DNA as the template. From the reads, TCRdb called clonotypes with MiXCR, one entry per CDR3 protein. The sample includes some 200,000 distinct CDR3 sequences, roughly half seen only once; the top ten take around 1.8%. It was patients with CD8+CD57+ cell expansion by flow cytometry who were chosen for sequencing. All patients were therapy-naive when blood was sampled.

Sequencing used sorted CD4+, CD8+, or CD8+CD57+ T cells (not recorded which) from PBMCs. The receptor comes from a human donor with aplastic anemia. The chain recombines TRBV25-1 with TRBJ2-7; D is possibly TRBD2 (6 bases). This CDR3 reads CASSEPGLGSYEQYF. The DNA for the CDR3 is TGTGCCAGCAGTGAACCGGGACTGGGCTCCTACGAGCAGTACTTC.